The next 24 T cell receptor beta chains were all read from a single sample in a study of T-cell reconstitution after alpha-beta-depleted transplantation in children. The TCRbeta library incorporated unique molecular identifiers. TCRdb re-analysed the PCR reads in MiXCR, keeping a single row per CDR3 protein. Of about 120,000 distinct CDR3 sequences listed, 10% to 13% are singletons. The sample here was PBMCs from the stem cell graft donor, taken from the stem cell graft. Source of these receptors: a human donor who donated a stem cell graft to a child with acute lymphoblastic leukemia.

This clonotype was observed at least ten times. The V gene is TRBV6-1, the J gene TRBJ1-1; 9 nucleotides match TRBD1. The CDR3 is 15 amino acids. Losses at the gene ends were 8 bases for V and 4 bases for J; bases not matched to a gene: 11. Germline V gives CDR1 MNHNS, CDR2 SASEGT. The CDR3 DNA reads TGTGCCAGCTTAACAGGGGGCGCGATAAGCACTGAAGCTTTCTTT. Its protein is CASLTGGAISTEAFF.

This clonotype was seen repeatedly, ten times or more. The J gene is TRBJ2-3, the V gene TRBV20-1, with no clear D. Germline V lookup: CDR1 DFQATT, CDR2 SNEGSKA (reference sequence). The CDR3 sequence is 15 residues long. V was pared by 4 bases and J by 2 bases, with 16 bases between. The CDR3 loop is CSAIDRRLTTDTQYF. The CDR3 nucleotides read TGCAGTGCTATAGACCGAAGGCTGACCACAGATACGCAGTATTTT.

This clonotype was observed at least ten times. The chain couples TRBV12-3 or TRBV12-4 to TRBJ2-1, with 10 bases aligning to TRBD1. Trimming removed 4 bases from V and 7 bases from J; junction bases left unmatched: 7. The CDR3 spans 15 residues. CDR3 residues: CASSSSGTGVNEQFF. The CDR3, as DNA: TGTGCCAGCAGTTCCTCCGGGACAGGGGTGAATGAGCAGTTCTTC.

Ten or more counts support this clonotype. This chain joins TRBV7-2 and TRBJ2-7; the match to TRBD1 covers 8 bases. There are 15 residues in the CDR3. Germline CDR1 and CDR2: SGHTA and FQGNSA. V trimming: 5 bases; J trimming: 5 bases; junction bases outside the gene matches: 11. The CDR3 loop is CASSPGGTGGHEQYF. The CDR3 DNA reads as TGTGCCAGCAGCCCAGGGGGGACAGGTGGGCACGAGCAGTACTTC.

This clonotype has a count of ten or more. V usage is TRBV29-1 and J usage is TRBJ1-3; D ambiguous. CDR3 length equals 14 residues. Germline CDR1 reads SQVTM; CDR2 reads ANQGSEA. Deletions cut 4 bases from V and 0 bases from J, with 10 bases between. The CDR3 sequence: CSVVPGSSGNTIYF. In DNA form, the CDR3 reads TGCAGCGTTGTTCCGGGAAGCTCTGGAAACACCATATATTTT.

This clonotype showed up just once. Being one base from a much bigger clone, this may be a read error. This chain connects TRBV6-2 or TRBV6-3 to TRBJ2-5, with unresolved D. Germline-derived CDR1 and CDR2 are MNHEY and SVGEGT. V dropped 8 bases and J dropped 4 bases, with 8 bases sitting between them. This CDR3 is built from 11 residues. For the CDR3, the DNA is TGTGCCAGCCAGAACACAGAGACCCAGTACTTC. Translating gives CASQNTETQYF.

This clonotype was observed at least ten times. The J gene is TRBJ2-5, the V gene TRBV5-1; 8 bases match TRBD2. J lost 0 bases, V lost 0 bases, and 4 bases had no gene match. The CDR3 sequence is 16 residues long. In germline, CDR1 is SGHRS, CDR2 YFSETQ. CDR3 in DNA: TGCGCCAGCAGCTTGGCTGCTAGCGGGTACCAAGAGACCCAGTACTTC. This encodes CASSLAASGYQETQYF.

The chain has TRBV11-2 and TRBJ2-1, with D unresolved. V lost 5 bases and J lost 4, with 15 bases in between. CDR1 is SGHAT, CDR2 FQNNGV, per germline. The CDR3 contains 15 residues. CDR3 sequence reads: CASSVRLLGYNEQFF. In nucleotides, the CDR3 is TGTGCCAGCAGCGTGAGGTTATTGGGGTACAATGAGCAGTTCTTC.

This clonotype was recorded at least ten times. V and J are TRBV20-1 and TRBJ2-1; D not certain. The CDR3 is 12 amino acids. In germline, CDR1 is DFQATT, CDR2 SNEGSKA (reference sequence). The V and J ends lost 0 bases and 10 bases respectively, with 10 bases between them. CDR3 region: CSARDIGQEQFF. The CDR3 nucleotides read TGCAGTGCTAGAGATATCGGTCAAGAGCAGTTCTTC.

The rearrangement uses TRBV18 and TRBJ2-5, with 7 nucleotides matching TRBD1. CDR3 length: 14 residues. V shed 2 bases and J 5 bases; nucleotides not matched to a gene: 5. The germline gives CDR1 KGHSH, CDR2 LQKENI. As DNA, the CDR3 is TGTGCCAGCTCACCAAAAGGGGGCGGCGAGACCCAGTACTTC. Amino acid sequence: CASSPKGGGETQYF.

This clonotype was counted many times. J is TRBJ1-2 and V is TRBV4-1, with D possibly TRBD1 on 5 matching bases. The CDR3 has 13 residues. Germline CDR1 MGHRA, CDR2 YSYEKL. V was cut by 0 bases and J by 5 bases, with 7 bases left in between. The CDR3 spells CASSQDGGYGYTF. DNA of the CDR3: TGCGCCAGCAGCCAAGATGGGGGATATGGCTACACCTTC.

In its sample, this clonotype was seen many times. The chain links TRBV5-1 to TRBJ1-5, with TRBD1 matching 8 bases. This CDR3 comprises 15 residues. V gave up 0 bases and J gave up 4 bases; unmatched junction bases: 3. Looked up from germline, CDR1 is SGHRS and CDR2 is YFSETQ. CDR3 in amino acids: CASSLDNRGNQPQHF. The CDR3 DNA follows: TGCGCCAGCAGCTTGGATAACAGGGGGAATCAGCCCCAGCATTTT.

About this clonotype: This may be a read error, as it is one base from a much larger clone. The chain combines TRBV20-1 with TRBJ2-3; TRBD2 matches at 8 bases. The germline CDR1 and CDR2 sequences are DFQATT and SNEGSKA (reference sequence). V lost 3 bases to trimming and J lost 3 bases; unmatched junction nucleotides: 20. The CDR3 length is 19 residues. This chain's CDR3 is CSASDPHGTRGGATDTQYF. For the CDR3, the DNA is TGCAGTGCTAGCGACCCACACGGGACTAGAGGGGGGGCTACAGATACGCAGTATTTT.

This clonotype occurred many times. CDR3 coding DNA: TGTGCCAGCAGTTTGTGGCAGGCTACTGAAAAACTGTTTTTT. It codes for CASSLWQATEKLFF. V and J are TRBV12-3 or TRBV12-4 and TRBJ1-4; D remains unclear. Trimming removed 3 bases from V and 7 bases from J, with 12 bases in between. This CDR3 is 14 amino acids long.

This clonotype was seen at least ten times. The J gene is TRBJ1-1, the V gene TRBV12-3 or TRBV12-4; no definite D call. The CDR3 spans 13 residues. V was clipped by 6 bases and J by 8 bases, with 16 bases between them. The chain's CDR3 is CASRPDSQVEAFF. In nucleotides, the CDR3 is TGTGCCAGCAGGCCCGACTCACAAGTGGAAGCTTTCTTT.

The table lists this clonotype with many counts. This chain uses TRBV2 with TRBJ2-3; D may be TRBD2 (5 bases). Germline values: CDR1 SNHLY, CDR2 FYNNEI. The CDR3 covers 15 residues. Trimming took 2 bases from V and 4 from J, leaving 13 bases between them. CDR3 sequence (DNA): TGTGCCAGCAGTGAATATCTAGCTAGATCAGATACGCAGTATTTT. This codes for CASSEYLARSDTQYF.

This clonotype was counted ten times or more. The rearrangement links TRBV5-5 to TRBJ2-3; TRBD2 matches at 10 bases. The V gene end was trimmed by 3 bases and the J gene end by 3 bases; junction bases not matched to a gene: 7. This CDR3 contains 16 residues. In germline, CDR1 is SGHKS, CDR2 YYEKEE (reference sequence). The chain's CDR3 is CASSWTSGGATDTQYF. DNA of the CDR3: TGTGCCAGCAGCTGGACGAGCGGGGGGGCAACAGATACGCAGTATTTT.

This clonotype was seen repeatedly, ten times or more. The gene calls are TRBV12-3 or TRBV12-4 and TRBJ2-3; D is possibly TRBD2 (6 bases). V lost 3 bases, J lost 8 bases, and 18 bases lay in between. The CDR3 has 15 amino acids. The CDR3 region is CASSLGRLAGGTQYF. The DNA for the CDR3 is TGTGCCAGCAGTTTGGGGCGGCTAGCCGGGGGTACGCAGTATTTT.

This clonotype has a count of ten or more. The chain uses TRBV5-1 and TRBJ2-5, with D possibly being TRBD2 (6 bases). CDR1 is SGHRS and CDR2 is YFSETQ in the germline V gene. Trimming pared 4 bases from V and 3 bases from J, leaving 7 bases between. CDR3 length: 12 amino acids. DNA of the CDR3: TGCGCCAGCAGCCCGGGAGAAGAGACCCAGTACTTC. Translating it yields CASSPGEETQYF.

This clonotype was counted ten times or more. The chain is built from TRBV7-6 and TRBJ2-1; no clear D gene. CDR1 and CDR2 from the germline V gene are SGHVS and FNYEAQ. CDR3 size: 13 residues. The ends were cut back, 3 bases at V and 10 bases at J, with 13 bases in the middle. CDR3 coding DNA: TGTGCCAGCAGCTTCCAGACTGCTTCAGAGCAGTTCTTC. It codes for CASSFQTASEQFF.

This clonotype was recorded at least ten times. The chain is built from TRBV30 and TRBJ2-7; D gene uncertain. The CDR3 length is 12 residues. V lost 3 bases and J 4 bases, leaving 10 bases between the germline ends. CDR1 and CDR2 from the germline V gene are GTSNPN and SVGIG (reference sequence). CDR3: CAWSRSPYEQYF. CDR3 coding DNA: TGTGCCTGGAGCAGGTCCCCGTACGAGCAGTACTTC.

This clonotype was seen at least ten times. The chain employs TRBV12-3 or TRBV12-4 and TRBJ1-2; possibly TRBD1 for D (6 bases). Trimming shortened V by 5 bases and J by 0 bases, and 13 bases separated the two germline ends. The CDR3 is 15 amino acids. The DNA for the CDR3 is TGTGCCAGCAGTCCCGGACAGAGAGCTAACTATGGCTACACCTTC. Its translation is CASSPGQRANYGYTF.

This clonotype was seen at least ten times. This chain joins TRBV12-3 or TRBV12-4 and TRBJ1-2; TRBD1 might be the D (6 bases). Trimming removed 5 bases at V and 3 bases at J, with 10 bases between. The CDR3 loop spans 13 amino acids. The CDR3 region has the DNA TGTGCCAGCAGTCGAAGGACAGACTATGGCTACACCTTC. As protein: CASSRRTDYGYTF.

This clonotype has a count of ten or more. The J gene is TRBJ1-1, the V gene TRBV2, with D unresolved. This CDR3 has 12 residues. V lost 6 bases and J 3 bases, leaving 8 bases between the germline ends. Germline V lookup: CDR1 SNHLY, CDR2 FYNNEI. In DNA form, the CDR3 reads TGTGCCAGCAGGTACACGGACACTGAAGCTTTCTTT. As protein: CASRYTDTEAFF.